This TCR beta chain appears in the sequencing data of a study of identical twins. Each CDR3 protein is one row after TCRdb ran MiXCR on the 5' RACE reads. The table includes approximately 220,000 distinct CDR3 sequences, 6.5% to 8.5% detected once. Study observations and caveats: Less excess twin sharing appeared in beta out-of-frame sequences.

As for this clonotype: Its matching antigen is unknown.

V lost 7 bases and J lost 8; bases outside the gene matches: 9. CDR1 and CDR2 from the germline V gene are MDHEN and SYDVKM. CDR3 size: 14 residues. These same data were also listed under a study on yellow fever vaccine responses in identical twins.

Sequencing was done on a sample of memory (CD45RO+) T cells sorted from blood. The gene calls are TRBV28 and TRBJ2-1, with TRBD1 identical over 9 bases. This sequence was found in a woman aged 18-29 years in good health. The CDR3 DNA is TGTGCCAGCACGAGAAGGGACAGGGTCTATGAGCAGTTCTTC. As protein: CASTRRDRVYEQFF. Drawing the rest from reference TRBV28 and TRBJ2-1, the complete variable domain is DVKVTQSSRYLVKRTGEKVFLECVQDMDHENMFWYRQDPGLGLRLIYFSYDVKMKEKGDIPEGYSVSREKKERFSLILESASTNQTSMYLCASTRRDRVYEQFFGPGTRLTVL.